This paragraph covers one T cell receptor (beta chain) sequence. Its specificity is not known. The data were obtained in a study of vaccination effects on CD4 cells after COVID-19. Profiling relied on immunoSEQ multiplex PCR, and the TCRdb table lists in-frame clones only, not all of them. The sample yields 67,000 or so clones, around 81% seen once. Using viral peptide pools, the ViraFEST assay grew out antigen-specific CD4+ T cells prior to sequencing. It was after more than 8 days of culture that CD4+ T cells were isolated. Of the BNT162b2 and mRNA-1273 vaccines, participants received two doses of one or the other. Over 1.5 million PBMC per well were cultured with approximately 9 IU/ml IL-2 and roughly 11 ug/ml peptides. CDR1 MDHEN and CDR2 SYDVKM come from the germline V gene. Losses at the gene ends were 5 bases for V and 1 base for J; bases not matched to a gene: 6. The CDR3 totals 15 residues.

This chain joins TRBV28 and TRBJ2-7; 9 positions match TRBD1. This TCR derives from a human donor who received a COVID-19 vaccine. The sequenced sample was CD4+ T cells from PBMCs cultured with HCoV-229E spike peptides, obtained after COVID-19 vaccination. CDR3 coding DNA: TGTGCCAGCAGTCCCACAGGGGGCAAATCCTACGAGCAGTACGTC. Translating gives CASSPTGGKSYEQYV.